A single sample gave rise to the 18 T cell receptor beta chains below, sequenced in a study of blood T cell repertoires in COVID-19. The protocol was immunoSEQ multiplex PCR, while the TCRdb copy is restricted to in-frame clones and leaves out a portion. The sample contains roughly 99,000 clones, over 60% of which appear only once. What was sequenced was peripheral blood. The receptors were gathered from a man aged 70-80 years with acute or convalescent COVID-19.

The V gene is TRBV21-1, the J gene TRBJ1-4; the D segment call TRBD1 is taken from the table without a DNA check. TRBV21-1 is a known pseudogene. This CDR3 is built from 15 residues. The CDR3 nucleotides are TGTGCCAGCAGCAAATACCGGGACAGGGGTGAAAAACTGTTTTTT. Protein: CASSKYRDRGEKLFF.

V is TRBV27 and J is TRBJ2-1; the D is unclear. Trimming cost V 3 bases and J 0 bases, with 6 bases left between them. The length of the CDR3 is 14 residues. Germline V gives CDR1 MNHEY, CDR2 SMNVEV (reference sequence). Here the CDR3 reads CASSFLSSYNEQFF. The CDR3 DNA reads as TGTGCCAGCAGTTTCCTGAGCTCCTACAATGAGCAGTTCTTC.

About this clone itself: Other DNA sequences within the sample encode an identical CDR3. This chain uses TRBV6-6 with TRBJ2-2; 8 bases line up with TRBD1. This CDR3 has 15 amino acids. J gave up 1 base and V 6 bases, and 4 bases lay outside the gene matches. Germline V gene sequence: CDR1 MNHNY, CDR2 SVGAGI (reference sequence). CDR3 sequence reads: CASSPTGVNTGELFF. The CDR3, as DNA: TGTGCCAGCAGCCCGACAGGGGTGAACACCGGGGAGCTGTTTTTT.

In this sample, this clone turned up once. The chain couples TRBV3-1 (or the pseudogene TRBV3-2) to TRBJ2-5; 10 bases are shared with TRBD2. Trimming took 0 bases from V and 5 from J; bases not matched to a gene: 3. Germline values: CDR1 LGHDT, CDR2 YNNKEL (reference sequence). The CDR3 covers 15 residues. The chain's CDR3 is CASSQEAGGRETQYF. The CDR3 DNA reads as TGTGCCAGCAGCCAAGAAGCGGGGGGGCGTGAGACCCAGTACTTC.

This clone was detected once. The CDR3 region is CASSKQGQPQHF. In nucleotides, the CDR3 is TGTGCCAGCAGTAAACAGGGCCAGCCCCAGCATTTT. J is TRBJ1-5 and V is TRBV6-6; TRBD1 might be the D (6 bases). Germline CDR1 and CDR2: MNHNY and SVGAGI (reference sequence). V was trimmed by 5 bases and J by 7 bases, leaving 9 bases between them. CDR3 length: 12 residues.

The chain links TRBV6-5 to TRBJ1-2; D remains unclear. V was shortened by 7 bases and J by 6 bases, with 18 bases between the two germline ends. The CDR3 is made up of 14 amino acids. Germline V gene data show CDR1 as MNHEY and CDR2 as SVGAGI. The DNA of the CDR3 is TGTGCCAGCACCGGGTCGACCCAACCCAATGGCTACACCTTC. This sequence encodes CASTGSTQPNGYTF.

V gene TRBV12-3 or TRBV12-4 combines with J gene TRBJ2-7; D remains ambiguous. The CDR3 runs 13 residues. Trimming took off 2 bases at V and 6 bases at J, with 11 bases between the two ends. CDR3 nucleotides: TGTGCCAGCAGTTTAACCCCAAGTAGCGAGCAGTACTTC. Translated, it gives CASSLTPSSEQYF.

The genes are TRBV7-6 and TRBJ1-6; D possibly corresponds to TRBD1 (5 bases). The CDR3 spans 13 residues. Trimming removed 8 bases from V and 7 bases from J, with 12 bases in between. CDR1 and CDR2 (germline): SGHVS, FNYEAQ. CDR3 region: CASHGGGNSPLHF. The CDR3 DNA reads TGTGCCAGCCATGGGGGGGGGAATTCACCCCTCCACTTT.

The chain couples TRBV6-1 to TRBJ1-5; 9 nucleotides line up with TRBD1. V shed 3 bases, J shed 7 bases, and the junction held 7 bases outside the gene matches. This CDR3 has 15 amino acids. Germline CDR1 MNHNS, CDR2 SASEGT. In DNA form, the CDR3 reads TGTGCCAGCAGTGATACAGGGGGCGGGTGGCAGCCCCAGCATTTT. Residues: CASSDTGGGWQPQHF.

V and J are TRBV18 and TRBJ1-6; 11 positions agree with TRBD1. V gave up 2 bases and J gave up 11 bases; unmatched junction bases: 5. The germline V gene encodes CDR1 KGHSH and CDR2 LQKENI. The CDR3 totals 15 residues. CDR3 region: CASSPGTGGQAPLHF. The DNA for the CDR3 is TGTGCCAGCTCACCAGGGACAGGGGGGCAGGCACCCCTCCACTTT.

This chain joins TRBV6-5 and TRBJ2-1; D not resolved. V shed 0 bases and J shed 9 bases, with 12 bases lying between them. This CDR3 contains 14 residues. CDR1 is MNHEY and CDR2 is SVGAGI in the germline V gene. CDR3 protein: CASSYSGPVGEQFF. Here the CDR3 DNA reads TGTGCCAGCAGTTACTCGGGCCCGGTGGGTGAGCAGTTCTTC.

This clone was observed a few times. The sample contains more than one DNA sequence encoding this CDR3. The chain joins TRBV7-2 to TRBJ1-6; D is ambiguous. Between the trimmed V and J ends, which lost 6 bases and 5 bases, there was a span of 11 bases. CDR1 is SGHTA and CDR2 is FQGNSA in the germline V gene. The CDR3 length is 14 residues. This CDR3 is CASSLRGDNSPLHF. CDR3 bases: TGTGCCAGCAGTCTACGGGGTGATAATTCACCCCTCCACTTT.

The rearrangement uses TRBV28 and TRBJ1-2, with 7 bases that match TRBD1. This CDR3 comprises 16 residues. Trimming took 2 bases from V and 2 from J; bases not matched to a gene: 8. In germline, CDR1 is MDHEN, CDR2 SYDVKM. Here the CDR3 reads CASSLDDPTGNYGYTF. The CDR3 DNA is TGTGCCAGCAGTTTAGATGACCCGACAGGGAACTATGGCTACACCTTC.

This clone has only a few counts. The CDR3 DNA reads as TGCGCCAGCAGCCCTGGCTGGGTGACAGCCTCCACAGATACGCAGTATTTT. Translated, it gives CASSPGWVTASTDTQYF. The V call is TRBV5-1, the J call TRBJ2-3; tentative D call: TRBD1 (5 bases). Trimming removed 4 bases from V and 2 bases from J, with 20 bases in between. This CDR3 has 17 residues. Germline CDR1 reads SGHRS; CDR2 reads YFSETQ.

The rearrangement joins TRBV6-2 or TRBV6-3 to TRBJ2-5, with D tentatively TRBD2 (5 bases). Trimming pared 4 bases from V and 4 bases from J, leaving 22 bases between. CDR1 and CDR2 (germline): MNHEY, SVGEGT. The CDR3 is made up of 17 amino acids. The CDR3 loop reads CASSWLHGLKVPETQYF. In nucleotides, the CDR3 is TGTGCCAGCAGTTGGCTCCACGGACTCAAGGTACCAGAGACCCAGTACTTC.

The chain is built from TRBV7-2 and TRBJ2-2; D is possibly TRBD2 (6 bases). The CDR3 runs to 16 residues. The germline V gene encodes CDR1 SGHTA and CDR2 FQGNSA. Trimming pared 6 bases from V and 4 bases from J, leaving 18 bases between. CDR3 loop: CASRPAVGLSTGELFF. CDR3 DNA sequence: TGTGCCAGCAGGCCAGCTGTGGGACTTAGCACCGGGGAGCTGTTTTTT.

The chain employs TRBV27 and TRBJ1-1; TRBD1 aligns across 8 bases. CDR1 is MNHEY, CDR2 SMNVEV, per germline (reference sequence). With 6 bases clipped from V and 6 bases from J, the junction kept 6 bases outside the gene matches. The CDR3 runs 13 residues. This chain's CDR3 is CASRRQGTAEAFF. CDR3 DNA: TGTGCCAGCAGGCGACAGGGGACCGCTGAAGCTTTCTTT.

This clone showed up just once. This chain links TRBV5-1 with TRBJ2-3, with unresolved D. CDR1 and CDR2 from the germline V gene are SGHRS and YFSETQ. V dropped 2 bases and J dropped 4 bases, with 8 bases sitting between them. There are 13 residues in the CDR3. The CDR3 coding sequence is TGCGCCAGCAGCTTTGGCGAGGCAGATACGCAGTATTTT. Its protein is CASSFGEADTQYF.